Here is one T cell receptor (beta chain) with its context. Trimming at V came to 4 bases and at J to 4 bases, leaving 9 bases not matched to a gene. CDR1 MGHRA and CDR2 YSYEKL come from the germline V gene. The CDR3 contains 16 residues. The data belong to a study of shared clonotypes between healthy human individuals. Only CD45RO-negative cells positively selected for CCR7 counted as naive CD8 cells, so terminally differentiated effector memory CD45RA+ cells were excluded. The assay was immunoSEQ multiplex PCR, and TCRdb's table has in-frame clones only and misses some. The repertoire consists of around 2,000,000 clones, with just over 90% occurring once and the leading ten covering over 1.5%.

This receptor was taken from a man younger than 30 in good health. Some clones in this sample may be carry-over from other donors' samples. The sample comprised naive CD8+ T cells from PBMCs. V usage is TRBV4-1 and J usage is TRBJ2-5; 10 nucleotides align to TRBD1. The CDR3 sequence is CASSPLDRGILETQYF. CDR3 nucleotide sequence: TGCGCCAGCAGCCCTTTGGACAGGGGGATCCTAGAGACCCAGTACTTC.